This entry lists 8 T cell receptor beta chains sequenced from one sample in a study of T-cell reconstitution after alpha-beta-depleted transplantation in children. TCRbeta library preparation incorporated unique molecular identifiers. One entry per CDR3 protein, called by TCRdb with MiXCR from the PCR reads. The sample yields approximately 130,000 distinct CDR3 sequences, about 9.6% seen once. The sequencing here drew on PBMCs, mostly from graft donor cells, taken 180 days after TCRalphabeta/CD19-depleted stem cell transplant. These receptors were taken from a girl under three years old who had a stem cell transplant for combined immunodeficiency, so the T cells may come from the graft donor.

J is TRBJ2-5 and V is TRBV29-1, with D possibly TRBD1 on 6 matching bases. Germline-derived CDR1 and CDR2 are SQVTM and ANQGSEA. V shed 8 bases and J shed 4 bases, with 17 bases lying between them. The CDR3 length is 13 residues. The CDR3 DNA reads as TGCAGCTCCTCAACCCTCAGGGGAGAGACCCAGTACTTC. This encodes CSSSTLRGETQYF.

The chain joins TRBV20-1 to TRBJ2-1, with D possibly TRBD2 on 7 matching bases. V was trimmed by 2 bases and J by 4 bases, leaving 12 bases between them. Germline lookup yields CDR1 DFQATT and CDR2 SNEGSKA (reference sequence). The CDR3 covers 14 residues. CDR3 sequence: CSARRGGPYNEQFF. The CDR3, as DNA: TGCAGTGCTAGAAGGGGGGGGCCGTACAATGAGCAGTTCTTC.

The J gene is TRBJ2-1, the V gene TRBV29-1, with 10 bases aligning to TRBD1. This CDR3 is 15 amino acids long. The germline CDR1 and CDR2 sequences are SQVTM and ANQGSEA. V gave up 5 bases and J gave up 6 bases; unmatched junction bases: 10. The CDR3 region has the DNA TGCAGCGTTCGCCGGGACAGGGGCCATACCAATGAGCAGTTCTTC. Its translation is CSVRRDRGHTNEQFF.

The chain has TRBV18 and TRBJ1-2; D is unresolved. This CDR3 is 14 amino acids long. V was clipped by 1 base and J by 6 bases, with 12 bases between them. Germline V gives CDR1 KGHSH, CDR2 LQKENI. CDR3 nucleotide sequence: TGTGCCAGCTCACCACGGGGAGAGTGGCATGGCTACACCTTC. It yields the protein CASSPRGEWHGYTF.

This clonotype occurred a few times. The rearrangement uses TRBV19 and TRBJ2-7; D unclear. The CDR3 extends over 13 amino acids. Per the germline V gene, CDR1 is LNHDA and CDR2 is SQIVND (reference sequence). V was shortened by 2 bases and J by 1 base, with 6 bases between the two germline ends. CDR3 sequence reads: CASSIRRSYEQYF. CDR3 bases: TGTGCCAGTAGTATACGGCGGTCCTACGAGCAGTACTTC.

J is TRBJ1-6 and V is TRBV12-3 or TRBV12-4; 7 bases agree with TRBD1. The CDR3 spans 14 residues. Trimming at V came to 6 bases and at J to 7 bases, leaving 6 bases not matched to a gene. This CDR3 is CASSRGSKNSPLHF. CDR3 nucleotides: TGTGCCAGCAGCAGGGGGTCGAAGAATTCACCCCTCCACTTT.

This clonotype was seen a few times. CDR3 region: CRAGTEKYEQYF. CDR3 in DNA: TGCAGAGCCGGGACAGAGAAATACGAGCAGTACTTC. V gene TRBV20-1 combines with J gene TRBJ2-7; 7 positions agree with TRBD1. Germline V lookup: CDR1 DFQATT, CDR2 SNEGSKA (reference sequence). The CDR3 covers 12 residues.

This chain joins TRBV6-5 and TRBJ2-1, with 10 positions matching TRBD1. CDR3 length: 14 residues. The trim removed 3 bases at V and 6 bases at J, leaving 2 bases unmatched. Germline V gene data show CDR1 as MNHEY and CDR2 as SVGAGI. The DNA for the CDR3 is TGTGCCAGCAGTTATGGGACAGGGGTCAATGAGCAGTTCTTC. Amino acids: CASSYGTGVNEQFF.